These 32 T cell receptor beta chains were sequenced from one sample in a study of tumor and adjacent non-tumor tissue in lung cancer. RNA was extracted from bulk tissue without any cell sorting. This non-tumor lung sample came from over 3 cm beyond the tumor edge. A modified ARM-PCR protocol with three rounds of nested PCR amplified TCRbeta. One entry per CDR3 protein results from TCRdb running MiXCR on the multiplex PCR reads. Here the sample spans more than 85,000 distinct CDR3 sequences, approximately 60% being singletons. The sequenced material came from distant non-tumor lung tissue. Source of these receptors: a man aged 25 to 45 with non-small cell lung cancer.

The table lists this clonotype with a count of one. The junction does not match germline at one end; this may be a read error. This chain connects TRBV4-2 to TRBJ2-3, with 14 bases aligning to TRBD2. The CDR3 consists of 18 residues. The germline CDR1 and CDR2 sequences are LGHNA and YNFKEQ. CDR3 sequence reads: CANSSHGRLAGGQDTQYF. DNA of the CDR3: TGCGCCAACAGCTCTCACGGAAGACTAGCGGGGGGGCAAGATACGCAGTATTTT.

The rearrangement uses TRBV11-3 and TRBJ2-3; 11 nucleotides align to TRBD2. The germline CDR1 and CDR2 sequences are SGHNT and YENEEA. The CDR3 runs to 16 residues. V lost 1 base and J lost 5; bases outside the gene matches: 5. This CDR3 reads CASSLVAGGPGDTQYF. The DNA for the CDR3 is TGTGCCAGCAGCTTAGTAGCGGGAGGGCCTGGAGATACGCAGTATTTT.

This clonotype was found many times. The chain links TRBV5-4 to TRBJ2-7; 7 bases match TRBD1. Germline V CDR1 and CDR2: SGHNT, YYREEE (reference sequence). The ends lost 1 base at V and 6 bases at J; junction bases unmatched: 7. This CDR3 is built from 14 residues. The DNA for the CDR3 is TGTGCCAGCAGCTTGTTTCAACAGGGGAGCGAGCAGTACTTC. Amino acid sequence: CASSLFQQGSEQYF.

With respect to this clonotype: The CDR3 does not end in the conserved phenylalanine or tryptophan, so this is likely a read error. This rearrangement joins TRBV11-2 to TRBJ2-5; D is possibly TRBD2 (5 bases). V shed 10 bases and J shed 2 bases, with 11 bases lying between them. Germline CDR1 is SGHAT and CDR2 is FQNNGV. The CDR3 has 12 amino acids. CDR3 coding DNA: TGTGCCACCTCAGGACTGCAAGAGACCCAGTACTCC. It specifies CATSGLQETQYS.

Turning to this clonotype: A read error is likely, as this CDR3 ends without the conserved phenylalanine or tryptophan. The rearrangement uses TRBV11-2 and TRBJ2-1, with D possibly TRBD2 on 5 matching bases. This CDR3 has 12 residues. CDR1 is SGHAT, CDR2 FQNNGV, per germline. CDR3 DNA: TGTGCAGGCAGTCGGGGCTACAATGAGCAGTTCTCC. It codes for CAGSRGYNEQFS.

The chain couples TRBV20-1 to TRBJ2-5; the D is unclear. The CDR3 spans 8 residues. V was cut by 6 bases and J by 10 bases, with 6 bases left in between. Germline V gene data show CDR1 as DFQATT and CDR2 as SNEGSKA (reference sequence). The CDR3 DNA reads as TGCAGTGCGTCCGGCCAGTACTTC. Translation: CSASGQYF.

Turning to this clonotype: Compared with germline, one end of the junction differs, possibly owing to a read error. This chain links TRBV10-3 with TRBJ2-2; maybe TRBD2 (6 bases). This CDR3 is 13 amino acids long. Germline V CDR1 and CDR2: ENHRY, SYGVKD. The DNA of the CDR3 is TGTGCCACCGGGGGTCCTATCACCAGGGAGCTGTTTTTT. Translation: CATGGPITRELFF.

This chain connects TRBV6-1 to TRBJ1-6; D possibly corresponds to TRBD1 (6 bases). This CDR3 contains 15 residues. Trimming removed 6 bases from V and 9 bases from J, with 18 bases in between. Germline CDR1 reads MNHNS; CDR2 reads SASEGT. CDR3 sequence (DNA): TGTGCCAGCAGGAGACAGGATGTTAACGGTTCACCCCTCCACTTT. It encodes CASRRQDVNGSPLHF.

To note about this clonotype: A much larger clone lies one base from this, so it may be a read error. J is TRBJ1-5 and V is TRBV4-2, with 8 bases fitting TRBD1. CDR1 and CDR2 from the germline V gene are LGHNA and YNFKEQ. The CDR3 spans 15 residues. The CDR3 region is CAISPGTGPYQPQHF. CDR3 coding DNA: TGTGCCATCAGCCCTGGGACAGGCCCCTATCAGCCCCAGCATTTT.

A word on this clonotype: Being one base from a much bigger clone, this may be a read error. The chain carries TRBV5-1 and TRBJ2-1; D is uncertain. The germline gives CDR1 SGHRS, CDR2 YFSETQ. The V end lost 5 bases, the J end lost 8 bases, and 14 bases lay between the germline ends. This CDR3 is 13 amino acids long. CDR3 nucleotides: TGCGCCAGCAGTACCGAGAGGTATGATGAGCAGTTCTTC. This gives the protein CASSTERYDEQFF.

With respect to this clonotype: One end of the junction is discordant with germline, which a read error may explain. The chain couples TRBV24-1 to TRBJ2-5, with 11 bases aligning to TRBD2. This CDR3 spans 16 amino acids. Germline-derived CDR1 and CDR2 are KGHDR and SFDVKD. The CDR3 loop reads CAISDPETSGKETQYF. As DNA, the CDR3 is TGTGCCATCAGTGATCCCGAGACTAGCGGGAAGGAGACCCAGTACTTC.

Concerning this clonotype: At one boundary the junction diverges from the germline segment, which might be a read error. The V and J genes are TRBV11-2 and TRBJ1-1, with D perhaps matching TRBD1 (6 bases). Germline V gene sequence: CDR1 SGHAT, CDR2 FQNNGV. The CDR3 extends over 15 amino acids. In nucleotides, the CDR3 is TGTGCCAGCAACTTAGAACAGGGATTAGACACTGAAGCTTTCTTT. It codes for CASNLEQGLDTEAFF.

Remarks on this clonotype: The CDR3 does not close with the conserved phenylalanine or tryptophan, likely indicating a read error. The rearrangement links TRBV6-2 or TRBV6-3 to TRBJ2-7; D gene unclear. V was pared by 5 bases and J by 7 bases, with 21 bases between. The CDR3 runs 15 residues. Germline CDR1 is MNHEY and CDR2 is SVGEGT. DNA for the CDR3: TGTGCCAGCAGTCCCCCCCGGGCTTCCACCGGGGAGCAGTACTTG. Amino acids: CASSPPRASTGEQYL.

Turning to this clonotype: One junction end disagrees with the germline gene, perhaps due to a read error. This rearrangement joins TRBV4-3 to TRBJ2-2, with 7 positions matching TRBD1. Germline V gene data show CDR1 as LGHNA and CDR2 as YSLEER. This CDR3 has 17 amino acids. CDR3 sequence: CASSQDQGTVNAGELSF. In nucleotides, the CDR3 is TGCGCCAGCAGCCAAGATCAGGGGACAGTGAACGCCGGGGAGCTGTCTTTT.

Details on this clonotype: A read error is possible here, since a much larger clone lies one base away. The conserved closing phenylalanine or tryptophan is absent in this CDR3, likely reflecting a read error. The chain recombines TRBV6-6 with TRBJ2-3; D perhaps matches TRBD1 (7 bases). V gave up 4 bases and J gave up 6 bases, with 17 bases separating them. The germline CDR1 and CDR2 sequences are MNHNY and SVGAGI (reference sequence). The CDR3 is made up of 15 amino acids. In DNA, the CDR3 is TGTGCCAGCAGTTTCCGACAGGGAGGAAGGGATACGCAGTATCTT. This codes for CASSFRQGGRDTQYL.

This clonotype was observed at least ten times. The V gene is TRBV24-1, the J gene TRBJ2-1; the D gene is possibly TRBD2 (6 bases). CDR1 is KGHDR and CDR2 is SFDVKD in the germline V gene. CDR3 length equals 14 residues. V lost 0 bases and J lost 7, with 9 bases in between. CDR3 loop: CATSDLRLANEQFF. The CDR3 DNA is TGTGCCACCAGTGATTTGCGGCTAGCGAATGAGCAGTTCTTC.

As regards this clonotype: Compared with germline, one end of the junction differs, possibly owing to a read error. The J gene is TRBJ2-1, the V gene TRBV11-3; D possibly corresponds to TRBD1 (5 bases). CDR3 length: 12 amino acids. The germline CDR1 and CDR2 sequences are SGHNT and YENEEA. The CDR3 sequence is CTSCFNRNEQFF. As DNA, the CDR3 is TGTACCAGCTGCTTTAACAGGAATGAGCAGTTCTTC.

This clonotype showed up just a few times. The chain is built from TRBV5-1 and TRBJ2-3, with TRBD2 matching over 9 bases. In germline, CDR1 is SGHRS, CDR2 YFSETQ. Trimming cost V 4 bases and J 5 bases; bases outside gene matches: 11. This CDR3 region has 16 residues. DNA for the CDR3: TGCGCCAGCAGCGTTAAGGAGCGGGAGGTCGGAGATACGCAGTATTTT. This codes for CASSVKEREVGDTQYF.

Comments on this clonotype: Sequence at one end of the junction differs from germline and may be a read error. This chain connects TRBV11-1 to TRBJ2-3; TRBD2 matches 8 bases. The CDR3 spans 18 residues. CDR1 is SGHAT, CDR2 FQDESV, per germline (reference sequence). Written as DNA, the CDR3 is TGTGCCAGCAGCTTACGACGAATAGCGGGAATAAACACAGGTACGCAGTATTTT. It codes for CASSLRRIAGINTGTQYF.

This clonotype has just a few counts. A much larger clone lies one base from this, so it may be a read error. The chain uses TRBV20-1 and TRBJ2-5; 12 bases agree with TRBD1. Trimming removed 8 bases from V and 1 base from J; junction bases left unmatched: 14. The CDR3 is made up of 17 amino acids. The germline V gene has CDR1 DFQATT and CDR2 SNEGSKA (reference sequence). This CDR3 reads CSTTGTGGRRSQETQYF. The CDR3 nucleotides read TGCAGTACCACCGGGACAGGGGGCCGGAGGAGCCAAGAGACCCAGTACTTC.

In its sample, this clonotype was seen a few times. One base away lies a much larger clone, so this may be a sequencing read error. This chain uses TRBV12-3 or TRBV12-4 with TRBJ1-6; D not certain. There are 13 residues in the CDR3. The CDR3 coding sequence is TGTGCCAGCAGTTTAACCAGAGATTCACCCCCCCACTTT. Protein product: CASSLTRDSPPHF.

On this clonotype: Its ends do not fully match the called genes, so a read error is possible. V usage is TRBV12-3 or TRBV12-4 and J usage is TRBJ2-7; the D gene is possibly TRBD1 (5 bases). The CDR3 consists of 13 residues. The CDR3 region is CASTFSGAYEEYF. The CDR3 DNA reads TGTGCCAGCACCTTTTCTGGGGCATACGAGGAGTACTTC.

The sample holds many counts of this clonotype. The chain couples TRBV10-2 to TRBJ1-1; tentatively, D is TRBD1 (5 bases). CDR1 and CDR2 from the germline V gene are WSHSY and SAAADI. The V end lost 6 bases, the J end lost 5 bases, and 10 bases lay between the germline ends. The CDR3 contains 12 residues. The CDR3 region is CASSVEGTEAFF. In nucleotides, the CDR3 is TGCGCCAGCAGCGTGGAGGGGACTGAAGCTTTCTTT.

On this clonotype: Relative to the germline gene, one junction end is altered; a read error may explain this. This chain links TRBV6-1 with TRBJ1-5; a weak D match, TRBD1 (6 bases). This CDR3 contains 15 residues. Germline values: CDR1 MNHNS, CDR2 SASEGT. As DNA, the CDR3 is TGTGCTAGCAGTGGGGGGGCTTTCGACAATCAGCCCCAGCATTTT. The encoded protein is CASSGGAFDNQPQHF.

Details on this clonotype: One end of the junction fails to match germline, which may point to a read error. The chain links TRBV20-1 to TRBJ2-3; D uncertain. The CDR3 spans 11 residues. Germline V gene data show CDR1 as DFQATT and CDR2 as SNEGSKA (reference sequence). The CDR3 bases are TGCAGTGCCATCCGTGGGGATACGCAGTACTTT. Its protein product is CSAIRGDTQYF.

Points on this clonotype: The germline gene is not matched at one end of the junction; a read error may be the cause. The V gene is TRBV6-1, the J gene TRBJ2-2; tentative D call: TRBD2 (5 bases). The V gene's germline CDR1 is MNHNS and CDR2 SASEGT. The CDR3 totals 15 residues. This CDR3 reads CASSDRRRNTGELFF. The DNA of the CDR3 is TGTGCCAGCAGTGATAGAAGGAGGAACACCGGTGAGCTGTTTTTT.

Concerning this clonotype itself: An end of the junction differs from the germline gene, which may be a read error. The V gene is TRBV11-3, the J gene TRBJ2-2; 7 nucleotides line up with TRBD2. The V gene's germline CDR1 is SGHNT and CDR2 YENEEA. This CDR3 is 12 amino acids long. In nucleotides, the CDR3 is TGCGCCAGCGGGGACTTCTCCGGGGAGCCGTTTTTT. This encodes CASGDFSGEPFF.

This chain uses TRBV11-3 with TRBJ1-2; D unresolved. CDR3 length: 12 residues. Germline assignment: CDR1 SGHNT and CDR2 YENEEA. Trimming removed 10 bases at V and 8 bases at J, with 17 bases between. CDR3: CANILTPGGYTF. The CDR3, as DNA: TGTGCCAACATCTTAACACCTGGGGGCTACACCTTC. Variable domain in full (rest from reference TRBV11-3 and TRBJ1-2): EAGVVQSPRYKIIEKKQPVAFWCNPISGHNTLYWYLQNLGQGPELLIRYENEEAVDDSQLPKDRFSAERLKGVDSTLKIQPAELGDSAVYLCANILTPGGYTFGSGTRLTVV.

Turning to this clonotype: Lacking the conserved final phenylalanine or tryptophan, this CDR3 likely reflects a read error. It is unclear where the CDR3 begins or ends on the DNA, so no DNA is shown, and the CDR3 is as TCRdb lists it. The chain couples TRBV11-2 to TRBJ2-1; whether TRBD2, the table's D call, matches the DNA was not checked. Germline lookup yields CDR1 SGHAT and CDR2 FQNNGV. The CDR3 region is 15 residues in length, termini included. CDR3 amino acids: CASSFIAGGNNEQFL.

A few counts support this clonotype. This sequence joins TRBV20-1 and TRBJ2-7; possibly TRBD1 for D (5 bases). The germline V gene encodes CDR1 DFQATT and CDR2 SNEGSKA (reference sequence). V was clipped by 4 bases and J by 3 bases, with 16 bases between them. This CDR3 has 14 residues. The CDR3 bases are TGCAGTGCTACCTCCAGCGTGGACATCTACGAGCAGTACTTC. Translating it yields CSATSSVDIYEQYF.

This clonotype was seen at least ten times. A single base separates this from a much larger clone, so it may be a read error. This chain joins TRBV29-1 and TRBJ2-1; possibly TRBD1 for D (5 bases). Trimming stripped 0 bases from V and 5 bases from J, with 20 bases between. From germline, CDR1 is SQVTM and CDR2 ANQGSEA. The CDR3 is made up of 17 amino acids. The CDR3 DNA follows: TGCAGCGTTGAAGATCCGCTTGAGCAGGGATCGGACAATGAGCAGTTCTTC. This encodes CSVEDPLEQGSDNEQFF.

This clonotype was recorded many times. This CDR3 is CSAGLAVYNEQFF. CDR3 coding DNA: TGCAGCGCAGGACTAGCGGTTTACAATGAGCAGTTCTTC. The V and J genes are TRBV29-1 and TRBJ2-1; 10 positions agree with TRBD2. CDR3 size: 13 residues. Trimming cost V 7 bases and J 4 bases; bases outside gene matches: 4. Germline V gene sequence: CDR1 SQVTM, CDR2 ANQGSEA.